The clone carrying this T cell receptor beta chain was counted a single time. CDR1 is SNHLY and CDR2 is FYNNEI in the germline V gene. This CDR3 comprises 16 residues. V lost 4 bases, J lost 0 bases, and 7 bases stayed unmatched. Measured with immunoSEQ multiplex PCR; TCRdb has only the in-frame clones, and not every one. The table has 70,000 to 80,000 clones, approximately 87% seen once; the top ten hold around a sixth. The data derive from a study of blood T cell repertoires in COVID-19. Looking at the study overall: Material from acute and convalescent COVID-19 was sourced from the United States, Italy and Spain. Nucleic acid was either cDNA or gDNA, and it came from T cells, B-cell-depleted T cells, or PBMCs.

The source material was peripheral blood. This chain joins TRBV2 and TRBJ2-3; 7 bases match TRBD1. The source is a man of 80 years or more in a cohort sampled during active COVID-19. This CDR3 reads CASSGTGRASTDTQYF. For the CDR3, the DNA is TGTGCCAGCAGTGGGACAGGAAGGGCTAGCACAGATACGCAGTATTTT.